The next 21 T cell receptor beta chains were all read from a single sample in a study of blood T cell repertoires in COVID-19. This table comes from immunoSEQ multiplex PCR, and its TCRdb copy is limited to in-frame clones, with some not included. Of more than 140,000 clones in the sample, 84% were seen once. Sequencing was carried out using peripheral blood. These receptors all come from a woman between 45 and 65 years old in a cohort sampled during active or convalescent COVID-19.

This clone was seen just once. J is TRBJ1-3 and V is TRBV5-4; 7 bases match TRBD1. The CDR3 has 14 amino acids. Trimming at V came to 2 bases and at J to 6 bases, leaving 5 bases not matched to a gene. Looked up from germline, CDR1 is SGHNT and CDR2 is YYREEE (reference sequence). In DNA, the CDR3 is TGTGCCAGCAGCTTTACAGGGGTTGAAAACACCATATATTTT. The encoded protein is CASSFTGVENTIYF.

This rearrangement joins TRBV5-1 to TRBJ1-6; D unresolved. CDR3 length: 14 residues. Germline loops: CDR1 SGHRS, CDR2 YFSETQ. V was clipped by 4 bases and J by 7 bases, with 12 bases between them. CDR3 DNA: TGCGCCAGCAGCCTGAGCCCATTCAATTCACCCCTCCACTTT. Translation gives CASSLSPFNSPLHF.

CDR3 protein: CASSSGQGARHEQFF. The DNA for the CDR3 is TGTGCCAGCAGCTCGGGACAGGGGGCACGACATGAGCAGTTCTTC. The V and J genes are TRBV11-2 and TRBJ2-1, with 12 bases that match TRBD1. The length of the CDR3 is 15 residues. Germline CDR1 and CDR2: SGHAT and FQNNGV. V dropped 4 bases and J dropped 8; count of bases not matched to a gene: 6.

The V and J genes are TRBV27 and TRBJ1-4, with 9 nucleotides matching TRBD1. Looked up from germline, CDR1 is MNHEY and CDR2 is SMNVEV (reference sequence). V lost 10 bases to trimming and J lost 4 bases; unmatched junction nucleotides: 4. CDR3 length: 13 residues. Here the CDR3 DNA reads TGTGCCACCGGGGGACAGGGTAATGAAAAACTGTTTTTT. Translation gives CATGGQGNEKLFF.

The chain combines TRBV2 with TRBJ1-5; TRBD1 agrees at 7 bases. With V trimmed by 6 bases and J by 6 bases, 8 bases remained unmatched. CDR1 is SNHLY, CDR2 FYNNEI, per germline. This CDR3 has 14 residues. CDR3 region: CASRKTGPGQPQHF. CDR3 DNA sequence: TGTGCCAGCAGGAAGACAGGGCCAGGTCAGCCCCAGCATTTT.

The CDR3 DNA reads TGTGCCAGCAGAGGGGGCTGGGGCGAGACCCAGTACTTC. The encoded protein is CASRGGWGETQYF. The rearrangement uses TRBV2 and TRBJ2-5; 7 nucleotides align to TRBD1. The CDR3 spans 13 residues. Per the germline V gene, CDR1 is SNHLY and CDR2 is FYNNEI. Trimming removed 6 bases from V and 5 bases from J; junction bases left unmatched: 6. Looking up the rest from reference TRBV2 and TRBJ2-5 gives the full variable domain: EPEVTQTPSHQVTQMGQEVILRCVPISNHLYFYWYRQILGQKVEFLVSFYNNEISEKSEIFDDQFSVERPDGSNFTLKIRSTKLEDSAMYFCASRGGWGETQYFGPGTRLLVL.

The V call is TRBV7-9, the J call TRBJ2-1; TRBD1 aligns across 10 bases. Germline V lookup: CDR1 SEHNR, CDR2 FQNEAQ (reference sequence). After removal of 8 bases from V and 8 bases from J, the junction contained 9 bases not matched to a gene. The length of the CDR3 is 14 residues. DNA for the CDR3: TGTGCCAGCTCTGGGGGGACAGGGGATTATGAGCAGTTCTTC. It specifies CASSGGTGDYEQFF.

The chain carries TRBV7-6 and TRBJ2-3; possibly TRBD2 for D (5 bases). CDR1 is SGHVS, CDR2 FNYEAQ, per germline. The CDR3 is made up of 16 amino acids. The V end was cut by 4 bases, the J end by 6 bases, with 20 bases between. CDR3: CASSSLFGGYGDTQYF. The DNA for the CDR3 is TGTGCCAGCAGCTCACTATTCGGAGGTTACGGTGATACGCAGTATTTT. Complete variable domain (other parts from reference TRBV7-6 and TRBJ2-3): GAGVSQSPRYKVTKRGQDVALRCDPISGHVSLYWYRQALGQGPEFLTYFNYEAQQDKSGLPNDRFSAERPEGSISTLTIQRTEQRDSAMYRCASSSLFGGYGDTQYFGPGTRLTVL.

The table lists this clone with a count of one. The V gene is TRBV7-2, the J gene TRBJ1-5; the D gene is possibly TRBD1 (5 bases). Trimming pared 4 bases from V and 7 bases from J, leaving 11 bases between. The CDR3 is made up of 13 amino acids. The germline V gene encodes CDR1 SGHTA and CDR2 FQGNSA. The DNA of the CDR3 is TGTGCCAGCAGCTATAGGGGTAACCAGCCCCAGCATTTT. Protein: CASSYRGNQPQHF.

The V call is TRBV3-1 (or the pseudogene TRBV3-2), the J call TRBJ2-2; the match to TRBD1 covers 10 bases. J gave up 6 bases and V 0 bases, and 1 base lay outside the gene matches. CDR3 length equals 15 residues. The germline CDR1 and CDR2 sequences are LGHDT and YNNKEL (reference sequence). The CDR3 is CASSQDGQGAGELFF. Written as DNA, the CDR3 is TGTGCCAGCAGCCAAGACGGACAGGGGGCCGGGGAGCTGTTTTTT.

As DNA, the CDR3 is TGTGCCAGTAGTATATCCGGCGCGGGGGGAGACACGCAGTATTTT. This encodes CASSISGAGGDTQYF. The V call is TRBV19, the J call TRBJ2-3; 8 bases line up with TRBD2. With V trimmed by 2 bases and J by 9 bases, 10 bases remained unmatched. The CDR3 spans 15 residues. Germline assignment: CDR1 LNHDA and CDR2 SQIVND (reference sequence).

The chain carries TRBV6-5 and TRBJ1-6; 7 positions agree with TRBD1. V was pared by 6 bases and J by 11 bases, with 4 bases of the junction left unmatched. CDR3 length equals 12 residues. Germline V gives CDR1 MNHEY, CDR2 SVGAGI. CDR3 in DNA: TGTGCCAGCAGGACAGGGTTCGCACCCCTCCACTTT. Translated, it gives CASRTGFAPLHF.

The chain couples TRBV5-1 to TRBJ2-5, with a weak D call TRBD1 (7 bases). V lost 3 bases and J 5 bases, leaving 17 bases between the germline ends. The CDR3 is 15 residues long. The V gene's germline CDR1 is SGHRS and CDR2 YFSETQ. CDR3 sequence: CASSWMRDRGETQYF. In DNA form, the CDR3 reads TGCGCCAGCAGCTGGATGCGGGACAGAGGGGAGACCCAGTACTTC.

V is TRBV18 and J is TRBJ2-7; perhaps TRBD2 as D (5 bases). Germline assignment: CDR1 KGHSH and CDR2 LQKENI. Trimming removed 4 bases from V and 4 bases from J, with 17 bases in between. CDR3 length equals 15 residues. Here the CDR3 reads CASSRTEGLGYEQYF. The DNA of the CDR3 is TGTGCCAGCTCACGAACAGAGGGATTAGGTTACGAGCAGTACTTC.

In the case of this clone: This sample includes further DNA sequences coding for the same CDR3. The J gene is TRBJ2-5, the V gene TRBV9; TRBD2 might be the D (5 bases). Trimming shortened V by 0 bases and J by 5 bases, and 14 bases separated the two germline ends. The CDR3 contains 15 residues. Germline CDR1 and CDR2: SGDLS and YYNGEE. The CDR3 region is CASSVDSGGRETQYF. CDR3 nucleotides: TGTGCCAGCAGCGTAGACAGTGGAGGTCGGGAGACCCAGTACTTC.

V and J are TRBV19 and TRBJ2-7, with TRBD1 identical over 9 bases. From germline, CDR1 is LNHDA and CDR2 SQIVND (reference sequence). V dropped 5 bases and J dropped 3; count of bases not matched to a gene: 5. CDR3 length: 14 residues. Here the CDR3 DNA reads TGTGCCAGTAGTGCGACAGGGGGGTACTACGAGCAGTACTTC. Its translation: CASSATGGYYEQYF. The variable domain in full, with the rest retrieved from reference TRBV19 and TRBJ2-7, is DGGITQSPKYLFRKEGQNVTLSCEQNLNHDAMYWYRQDPGQGLRLIYYSQIVNDFQKGDIAEGYSVSREKKESFPLTVTSAQKNPTAFYLCASSATGGYYEQYFGPGTRLTVT.

V gene TRBV6-2 or TRBV6-3 combines with J gene TRBJ1-2; 7 bases agree with TRBD1. The V segment lost 5 bases and the J segment 7 bases; nucleotides outside the gene matches: 7. This CDR3 region has 13 residues. Germline lookup yields CDR1 MNHEY and CDR2 SVGEGT. Here the CDR3 DNA reads TGTGCCAGCAGTCCCGGGACAGCGGGTGGCTACACCTTC. Its translation: CASSPGTAGGYTF.

The chain carries TRBV6-5 and TRBJ2-1; 7 bases line up with TRBD2. The CDR3 sequence is 14 residues long. In germline, CDR1 is MNHEY, CDR2 SVGAGI. The V and J ends lost 2 bases and 6 bases, in that order; junction bases with no gene match: 4. The CDR3 loop reads CASSYGWGGNEQFF. The CDR3 region has the DNA TGTGCCAGCAGTTACGGTTGGGGGGGCAATGAGCAGTTCTTC.

As to this clone: The same CDR3 also results from other DNA sequences found in this sample. This rearrangement joins TRBV30 to TRBJ2-7; tentative D call: TRBD1 (6 bases). The CDR3 totals 12 residues. The V and J ends lost 1 base and 2 bases respectively, with 6 bases between them. The germline CDR1 and CDR2 sequences are GTSNPN and SVGIG (reference sequence). The CDR3 DNA reads TGTGCCTGGAGTGACAGGGCCTACGAGCAGTACTTC. It translates to CAWSDRAYEQYF.

This chain's CDR3 is CASSRGTPSNQPQHF. The CDR3 DNA reads TGTGCCAGTAGCAGGGGGACCCCTAGCAATCAGCCCCAGCATTTT. The chain uses TRBV19 and TRBJ1-5, with 7 positions matching TRBD1. The germline CDR1 and CDR2 sequences are LNHDA and SQIVND (reference sequence). This CDR3 has 15 amino acids. The trim removed 6 bases at V and 0 bases at J, leaving 5 bases unmatched.

The gene calls are TRBV7-3 and TRBJ2-5; 11 positions match TRBD2. The CDR3 extends over 17 amino acids. The germline gives CDR1 SGHTA, CDR2 FQGTGA. With 4 bases clipped from V and 2 bases from J, the junction kept 9 bases outside the gene matches. CDR3: CASSSSGVAGGQETQYF. The CDR3, as DNA: TGTGCCAGCAGCTCCTCCGGGGTAGCGGGGGGGCAAGAGACCCAGTACTTC.